The subject of this entry is one T cell receptor (beta chain). Its antigen is currently unknown. The data are from a study of cytomegalovirus exposure and HLA in healthy donors. Regarding the study as a whole: TCR beta V- and J-gene trimming was later associated with a missense DCLRE1C variant. The availability of immune exposure information extended only to CMV serostatus. Later on, an analysis tied 15,000 to 20,000 TCR beta sequences to HLA alleles at 0.05 false discovery rate.

The study ran its PCR with 60 Vbeta and 13 Jbeta primers. The protocol was immunoSEQ multiplex PCR, while the TCRdb copy is restricted to in-frame clones and leaves out a portion. The data hold some 150,000 clones, with roughly four fifths observed a single time. The material sequenced was PBMCs. This sequence was found in a human donor in good health.

CDR3 nucleotides: TGCGCCAGCAGCTCACAGACAGCTAGGCAGTTCTTC. This translates into CASSSQTARQFF. The chain joins TRBV5-1 to TRBJ2-1; TRBD1 is a possible D gene (5 bases). Trimming removed 3 bases at V and 12 bases at J, with 13 bases between. The CDR3 is made up of 12 amino acids. Germline loops: CDR1 SGHRS, CDR2 YFSETQ.